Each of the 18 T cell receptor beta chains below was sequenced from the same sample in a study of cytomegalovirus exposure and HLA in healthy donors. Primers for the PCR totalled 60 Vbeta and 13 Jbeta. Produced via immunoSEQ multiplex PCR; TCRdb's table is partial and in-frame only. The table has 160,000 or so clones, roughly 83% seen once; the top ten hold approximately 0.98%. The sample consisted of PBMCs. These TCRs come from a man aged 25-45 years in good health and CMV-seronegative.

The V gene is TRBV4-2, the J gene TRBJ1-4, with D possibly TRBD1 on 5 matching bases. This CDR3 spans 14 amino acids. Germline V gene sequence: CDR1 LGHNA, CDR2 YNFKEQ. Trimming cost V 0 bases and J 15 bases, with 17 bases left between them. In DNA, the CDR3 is TGTGCCAGCAGCCAAGACATCGCGCAGGGAGGATTGTTTTTT. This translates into CASSQDIAQGGLFF.

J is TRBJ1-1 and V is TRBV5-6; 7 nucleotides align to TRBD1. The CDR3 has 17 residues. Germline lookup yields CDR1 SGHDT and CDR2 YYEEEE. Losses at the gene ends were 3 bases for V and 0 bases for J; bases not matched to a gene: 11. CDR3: CASSSRISGTVNTEAFF. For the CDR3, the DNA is TGTGCCAGCAGCTCGCGGATTTCCGGGACAGTGAACACTGAAGCTTTCTTT.

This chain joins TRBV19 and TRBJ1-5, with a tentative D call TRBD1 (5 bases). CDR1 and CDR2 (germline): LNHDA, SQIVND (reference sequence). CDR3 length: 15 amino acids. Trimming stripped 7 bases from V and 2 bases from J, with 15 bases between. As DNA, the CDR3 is TGTGCCAGTATGATAATGGAACAGGGCAATCAGCCCCAGCATTTT. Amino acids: CASMIMEQGNQPQHF.

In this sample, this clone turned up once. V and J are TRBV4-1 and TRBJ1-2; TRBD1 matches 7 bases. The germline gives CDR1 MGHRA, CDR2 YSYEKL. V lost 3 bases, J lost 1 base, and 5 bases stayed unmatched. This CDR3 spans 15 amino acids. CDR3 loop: CASSQDRTINYGYTF. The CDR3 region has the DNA TGCGCCAGCAGCCAGGACAGGACGATTAACTATGGCTACACCTTC.

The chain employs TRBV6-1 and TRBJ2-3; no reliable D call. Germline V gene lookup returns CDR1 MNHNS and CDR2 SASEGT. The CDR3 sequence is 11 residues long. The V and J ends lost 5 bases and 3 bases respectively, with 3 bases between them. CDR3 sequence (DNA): TGTGCCAGCAGTCATACAGATACGCAGTATTTT. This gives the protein CASSHTDTQYF.

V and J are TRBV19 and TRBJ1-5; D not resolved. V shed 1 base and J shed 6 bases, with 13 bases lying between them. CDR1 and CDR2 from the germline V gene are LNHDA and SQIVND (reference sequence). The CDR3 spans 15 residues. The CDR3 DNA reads TGTGCCAGTAGTATAGCCGAGGGAACCAGTCAGCCCCAGCATTTT. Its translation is CASSIAEGTSQPQHF. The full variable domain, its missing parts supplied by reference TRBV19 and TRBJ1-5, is DGGITQSPKYLFRKEGQNVTLSCEQNLNHDAMYWYRQDPGQGLRLIYYSQIVNDFQKGDIAEGYSVSREKKESFPLTVTSAQKNPTAFYLCASSIAEGTSQPQHFGDGTRLSIL.

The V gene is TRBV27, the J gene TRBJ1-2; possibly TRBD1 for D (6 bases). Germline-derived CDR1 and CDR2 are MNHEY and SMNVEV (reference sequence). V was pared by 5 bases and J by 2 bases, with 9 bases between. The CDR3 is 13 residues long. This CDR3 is CASSPQGNYGYTF. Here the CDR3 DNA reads TGTGCCAGCAGTCCCCAGGGGAACTATGGCTACACCTTC.

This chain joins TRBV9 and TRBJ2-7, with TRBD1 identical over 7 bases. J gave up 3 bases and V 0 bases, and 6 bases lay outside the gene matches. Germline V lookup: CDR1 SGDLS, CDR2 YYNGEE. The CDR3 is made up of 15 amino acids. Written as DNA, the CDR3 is TGTGCCAGCAGCGTAGACCCGGGACAGAACTACGAGCAGTACTTC. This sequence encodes CASSVDPGQNYEQYF. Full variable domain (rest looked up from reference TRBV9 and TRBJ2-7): DSGVTQTPKHLITATGQRVTLRCSPRSGDLSVYWYQQSLDQGLQFLIQYYNGEERAKGNILERFSAQQFPDLHSELNLSSLELGDSALYFCASSVDPGQNYEQYFGPGTRLTVT.

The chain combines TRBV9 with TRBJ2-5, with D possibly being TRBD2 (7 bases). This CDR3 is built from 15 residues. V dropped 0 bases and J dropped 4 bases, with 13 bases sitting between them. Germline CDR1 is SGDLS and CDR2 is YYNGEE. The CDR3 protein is CASSVAQGGGETQYF. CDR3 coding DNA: TGTGCCAGCAGCGTAGCCCAGGGAGGGGGAGAGACCCAGTACTTC.

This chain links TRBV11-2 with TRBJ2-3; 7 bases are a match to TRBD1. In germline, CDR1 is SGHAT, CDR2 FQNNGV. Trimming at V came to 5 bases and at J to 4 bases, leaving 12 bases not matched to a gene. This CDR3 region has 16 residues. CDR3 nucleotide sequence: TGTGCCAGCAGCGCGAGTGCCGGGACAGAGGCAGATACGCAGTATTTT. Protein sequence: CASSASAGTEADTQYF.

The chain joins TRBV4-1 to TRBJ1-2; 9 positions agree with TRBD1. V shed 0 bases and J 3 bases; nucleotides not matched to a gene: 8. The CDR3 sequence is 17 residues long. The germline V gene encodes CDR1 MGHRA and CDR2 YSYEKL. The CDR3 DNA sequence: TGCGCCAGCAGCCAAGATCCCGGGACAGGGAATGACTATGGCTACACCTTC. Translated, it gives CASSQDPGTGNDYGYTF.

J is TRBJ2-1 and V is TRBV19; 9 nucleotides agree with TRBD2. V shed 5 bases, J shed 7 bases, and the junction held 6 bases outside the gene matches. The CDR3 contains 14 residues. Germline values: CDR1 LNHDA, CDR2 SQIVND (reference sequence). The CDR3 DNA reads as TGTGCCAGTAGTGGCCCGGGACTAGCTAATGAGCAGTTCTTC. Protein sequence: CASSGPGLANEQFF.

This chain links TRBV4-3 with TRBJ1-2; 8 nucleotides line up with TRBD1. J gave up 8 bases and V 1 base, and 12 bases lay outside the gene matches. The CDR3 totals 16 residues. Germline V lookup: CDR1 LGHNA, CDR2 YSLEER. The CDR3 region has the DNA TGCGCCAGCAGCCAAGTCCAATCCAGGGGGCGCGGGGGCTACACCTTC. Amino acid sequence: CASSQVQSRGRGGYTF.

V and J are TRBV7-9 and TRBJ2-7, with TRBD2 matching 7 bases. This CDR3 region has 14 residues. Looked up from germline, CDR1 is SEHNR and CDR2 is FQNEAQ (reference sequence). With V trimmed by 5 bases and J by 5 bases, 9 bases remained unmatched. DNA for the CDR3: TGTGCCAGCAGCGCTCGGACTAGTAACGACGAGCAGTACTTC. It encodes CASSARTSNDEQYF.

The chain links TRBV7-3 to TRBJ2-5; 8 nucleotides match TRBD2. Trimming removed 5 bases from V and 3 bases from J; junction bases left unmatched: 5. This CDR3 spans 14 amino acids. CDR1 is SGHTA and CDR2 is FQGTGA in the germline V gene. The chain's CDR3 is CASSLGTSEETQYF. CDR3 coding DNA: TGTGCCAGCAGCCTAGGGACTAGTGAAGAGACCCAGTACTTC.

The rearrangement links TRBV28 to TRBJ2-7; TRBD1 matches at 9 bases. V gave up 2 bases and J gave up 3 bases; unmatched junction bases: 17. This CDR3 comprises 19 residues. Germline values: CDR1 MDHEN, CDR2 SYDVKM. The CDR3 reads CASSLGPGDRDRENYEQYF. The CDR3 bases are TGTGCCAGCAGTTTAGGGCCGGGGGATAGGGACAGGGAAAACTACGAGCAGTACTTC.

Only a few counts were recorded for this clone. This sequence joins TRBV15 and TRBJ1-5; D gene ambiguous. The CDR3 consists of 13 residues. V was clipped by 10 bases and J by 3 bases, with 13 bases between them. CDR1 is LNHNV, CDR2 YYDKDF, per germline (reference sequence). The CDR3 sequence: CAISGRINQPQHF. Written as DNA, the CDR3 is TGTGCCATTTCAGGCAGGATCAATCAGCCCCAGCATTTT.

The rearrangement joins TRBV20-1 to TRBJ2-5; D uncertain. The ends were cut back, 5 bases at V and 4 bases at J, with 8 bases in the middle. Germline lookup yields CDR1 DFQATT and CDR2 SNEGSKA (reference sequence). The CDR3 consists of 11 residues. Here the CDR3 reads CSAGRLETQYF. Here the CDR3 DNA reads TGCAGTGCTGGCAGGCTAGAGACCCAGTACTTC.